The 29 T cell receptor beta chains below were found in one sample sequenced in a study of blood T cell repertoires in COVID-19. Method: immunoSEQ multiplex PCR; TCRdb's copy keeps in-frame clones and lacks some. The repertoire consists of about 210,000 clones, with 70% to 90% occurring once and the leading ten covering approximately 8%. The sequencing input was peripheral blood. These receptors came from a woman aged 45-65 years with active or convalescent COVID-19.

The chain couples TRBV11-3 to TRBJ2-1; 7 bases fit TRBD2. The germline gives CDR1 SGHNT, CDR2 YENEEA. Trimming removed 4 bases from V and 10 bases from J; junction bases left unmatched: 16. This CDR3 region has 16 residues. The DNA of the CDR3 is TGTGCCAGCAGCTCTCGTGCTAGCGGAGGCCGAGAAGAGCAGTTCTTC. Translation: CASSSRASGGREEQFF.

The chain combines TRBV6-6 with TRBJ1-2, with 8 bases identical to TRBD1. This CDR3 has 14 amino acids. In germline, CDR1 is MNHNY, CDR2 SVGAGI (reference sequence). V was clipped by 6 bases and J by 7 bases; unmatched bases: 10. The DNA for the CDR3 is TGTGCCAGCAGCCCACAGGGGGGAGAGGGTGGCTACACCTTC. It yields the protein CASSPQGGEGGYTF.

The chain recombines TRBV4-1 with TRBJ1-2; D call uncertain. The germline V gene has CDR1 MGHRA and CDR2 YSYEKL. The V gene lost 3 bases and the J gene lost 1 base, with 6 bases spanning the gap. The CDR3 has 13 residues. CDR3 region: CASSQTFNYGYTF. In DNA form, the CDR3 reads TGCGCCAGCAGCCAGACATTTAACTATGGCTACACCTTC.

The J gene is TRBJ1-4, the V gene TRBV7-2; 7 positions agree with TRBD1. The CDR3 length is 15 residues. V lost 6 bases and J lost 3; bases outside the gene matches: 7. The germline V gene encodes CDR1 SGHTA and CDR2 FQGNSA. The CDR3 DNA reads TGTGCCAGCAGACCCCCGGGGACAGCTAATGAAAAACTGTTTTTT. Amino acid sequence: CASRPPGTANEKLFF.

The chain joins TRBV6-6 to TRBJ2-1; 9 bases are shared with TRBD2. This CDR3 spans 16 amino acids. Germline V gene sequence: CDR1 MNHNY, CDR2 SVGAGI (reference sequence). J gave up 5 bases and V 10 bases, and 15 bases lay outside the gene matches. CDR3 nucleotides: TGTGCCACCCATGCTGCCGGGACTAGCCCGCACAATGAGCAGTTCTTC. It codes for CATHAAGTSPHNEQFF.

CDR3 bases: TGTGCCAGCAGTCACTACACCGGGGAGCTGTTTTTT. Translation gives CASSHYTGELFF. The V and J genes are TRBV2 and TRBJ2-2; D is uncertain. The CDR3 sequence is 12 residues long. The V gene's germline CDR1 is SNHLY and CDR2 FYNNEI. V lost 5 bases to trimming and J lost 3 bases, with 4 bases between them.

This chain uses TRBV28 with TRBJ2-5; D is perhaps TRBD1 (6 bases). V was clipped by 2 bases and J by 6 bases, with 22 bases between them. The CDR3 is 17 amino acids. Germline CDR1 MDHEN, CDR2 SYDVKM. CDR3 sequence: CASSLNGQTPYWKTQYF. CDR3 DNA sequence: TGTGCCAGCAGTTTAAATGGACAGACCCCTTACTGGAAGACCCAGTACTTC. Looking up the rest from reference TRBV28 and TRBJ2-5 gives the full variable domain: DVKVTQSSRYLVKRTGEKVFLECVQDMDHENMFWYRQDPGLGLRLIYFSYDVKMKEKGDIPEGYSVSREKKERFSLILESASTNQTSMYLCASSLNGQTPYWKTQYFGPGTRLLVL.

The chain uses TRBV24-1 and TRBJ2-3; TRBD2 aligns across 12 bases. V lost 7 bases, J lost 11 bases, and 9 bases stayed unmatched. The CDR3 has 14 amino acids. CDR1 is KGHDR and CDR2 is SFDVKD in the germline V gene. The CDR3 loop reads CATRPGLAGARQYF. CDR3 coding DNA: TGTGCCACCAGGCCGGGACTAGCGGGTGCTCGGCAGTATTTT.

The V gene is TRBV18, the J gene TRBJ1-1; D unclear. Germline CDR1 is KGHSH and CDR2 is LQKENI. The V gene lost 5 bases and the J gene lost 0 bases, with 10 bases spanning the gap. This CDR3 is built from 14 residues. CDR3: CASSIQKLNTEAFF. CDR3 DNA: TGTGCCAGCTCAATACAGAAACTGAACACTGAAGCTTTCTTT.

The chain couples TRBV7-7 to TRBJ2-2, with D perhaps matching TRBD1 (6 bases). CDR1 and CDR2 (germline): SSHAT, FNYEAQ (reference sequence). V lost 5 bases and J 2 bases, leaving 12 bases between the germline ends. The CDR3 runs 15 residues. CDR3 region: CASSPRTANTGELFF. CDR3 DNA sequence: TGTGCCAGCAGCCCACGGACAGCTAACACCGGGGAGCTGTTTTTT.

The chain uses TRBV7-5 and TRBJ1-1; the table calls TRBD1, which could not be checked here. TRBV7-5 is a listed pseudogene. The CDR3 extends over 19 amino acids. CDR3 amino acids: CVRSFKGQGTVPTETEAFF. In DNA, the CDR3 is TGTGTCAGAAGCTTTAAGGGACAGGGTACGGTACCCACGGAAACTGAAGCTTTCTTT.

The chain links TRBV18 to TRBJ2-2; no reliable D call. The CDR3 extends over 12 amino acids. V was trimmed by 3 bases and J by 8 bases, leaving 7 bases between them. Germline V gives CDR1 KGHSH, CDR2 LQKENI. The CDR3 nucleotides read TGTGCCAGCTCACCGACTCGGGGGGAGCTGTTTTTT. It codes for CASSPTRGELFF.

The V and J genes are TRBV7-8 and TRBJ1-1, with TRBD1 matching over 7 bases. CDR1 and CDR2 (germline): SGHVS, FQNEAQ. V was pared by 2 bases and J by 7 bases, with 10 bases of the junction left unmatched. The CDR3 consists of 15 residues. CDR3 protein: CASSLQAGGYGEAFF. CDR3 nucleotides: TGTGCCAGCAGCTTACAGGCAGGGGGGTATGGTGAAGCTTTCTTT. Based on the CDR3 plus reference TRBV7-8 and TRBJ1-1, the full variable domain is GAGVSQSPRYKVAKRGQDVALRCDPISGHVSLFWYQQALGQGPEFLTYFQNEAQLDKSGLPSDRFFAERPEGSVSTLKIQRTQQEDSAVYLCASSLQAGGYGEAFFGQGTRLTVV.

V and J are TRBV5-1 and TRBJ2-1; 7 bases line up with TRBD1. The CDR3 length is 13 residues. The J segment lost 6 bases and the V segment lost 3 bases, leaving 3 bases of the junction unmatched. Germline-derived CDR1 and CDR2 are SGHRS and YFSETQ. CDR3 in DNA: TGCGCCAGCAGCTGGGACAGAGCCAATGAGCAGTTCTTC. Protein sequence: CASSWDRANEQFF. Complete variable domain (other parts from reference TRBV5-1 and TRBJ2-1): KAGVTQTPRYLIKTRGQQVTLSCSPISGHRSVSWYQQTPGQGLQFLFEYFSETQRNKGNFPGRFSGRQFSNSRSEMNVSTLELGDSALYLCASSWDRANEQFFGPGTRLTVL.

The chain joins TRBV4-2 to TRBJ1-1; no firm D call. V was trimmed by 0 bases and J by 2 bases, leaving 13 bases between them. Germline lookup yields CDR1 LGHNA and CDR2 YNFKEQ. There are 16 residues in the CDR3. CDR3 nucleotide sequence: TGTGCCAGCAGCCAAGAGCCCTTGGCAGTTAACACTGAAGCTTTCTTT. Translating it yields CASSQEPLAVNTEAFF.

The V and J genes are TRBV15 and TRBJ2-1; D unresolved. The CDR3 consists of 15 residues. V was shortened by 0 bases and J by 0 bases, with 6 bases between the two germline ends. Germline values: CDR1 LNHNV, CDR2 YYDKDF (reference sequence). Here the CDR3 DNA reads TGTGCCACCAGCAGAGACGACTCCTCCTACAATGAGCAGTTCTTC. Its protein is CATSRDDSSYNEQFF.

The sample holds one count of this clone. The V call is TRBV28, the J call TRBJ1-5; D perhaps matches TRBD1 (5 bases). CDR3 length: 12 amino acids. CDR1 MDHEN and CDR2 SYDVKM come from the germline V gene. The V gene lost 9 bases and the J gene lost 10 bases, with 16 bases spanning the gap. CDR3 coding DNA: TGTGCCAGTGGGGGGGGGTTTGAACCCCAGCATTTT. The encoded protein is CASGGGFEPQHF.

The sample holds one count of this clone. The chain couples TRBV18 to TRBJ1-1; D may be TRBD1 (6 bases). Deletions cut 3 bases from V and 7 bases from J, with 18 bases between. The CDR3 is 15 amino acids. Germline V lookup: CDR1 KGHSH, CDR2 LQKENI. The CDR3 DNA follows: TGTGCCAGCTCACCGGAGACGGGGGGCCACGGTGAAGCTTTCTTT. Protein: CASSPETGGHGEAFF.

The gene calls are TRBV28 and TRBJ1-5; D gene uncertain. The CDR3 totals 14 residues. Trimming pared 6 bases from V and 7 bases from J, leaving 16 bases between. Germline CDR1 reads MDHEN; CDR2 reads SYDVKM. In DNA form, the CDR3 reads TGTGCCAGCAGCCAAGGCCGGGGAGAACAGCCCCAGCATTTT. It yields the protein CASSQGRGEQPQHF.

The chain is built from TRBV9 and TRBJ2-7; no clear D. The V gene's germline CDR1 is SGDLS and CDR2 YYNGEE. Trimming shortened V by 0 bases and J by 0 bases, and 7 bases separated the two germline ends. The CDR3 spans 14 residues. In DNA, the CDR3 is TGTGCCAGCAGCGTAGCTATTGCCTCCTACGAGCAGTACTTC. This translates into CASSVAIASYEQYF. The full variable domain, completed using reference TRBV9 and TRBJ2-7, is DSGVTQTPKHLITATGQRVTLRCSPRSGDLSVYWYQQSLDQGLQFLIQYYNGEERAKGNILERFSAQQFPDLHSELNLSSLELGDSALYFCASSVAIASYEQYFGPGTRLTVT.

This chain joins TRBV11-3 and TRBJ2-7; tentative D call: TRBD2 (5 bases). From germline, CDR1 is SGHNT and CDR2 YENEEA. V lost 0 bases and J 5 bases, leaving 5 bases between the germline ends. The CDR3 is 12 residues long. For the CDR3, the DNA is TGTGCCAGCAGCTTAGACGGGGACGAGCAGTACTTC. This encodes CASSLDGDEQYF.

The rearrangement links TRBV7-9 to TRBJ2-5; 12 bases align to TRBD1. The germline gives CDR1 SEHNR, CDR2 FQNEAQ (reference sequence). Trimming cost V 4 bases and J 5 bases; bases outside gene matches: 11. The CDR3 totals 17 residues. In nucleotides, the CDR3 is TGTGCCAGCAGCTCGGTCACCGGGACAGGGGGCAACGAGACCCAGTACTTC. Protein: CASSSVTGTGGNETQYF.

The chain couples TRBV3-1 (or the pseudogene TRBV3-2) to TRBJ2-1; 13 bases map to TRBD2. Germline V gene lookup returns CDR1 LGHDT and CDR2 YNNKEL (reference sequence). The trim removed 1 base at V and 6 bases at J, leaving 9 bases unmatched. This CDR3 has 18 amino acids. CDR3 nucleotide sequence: TGTGCCAGCAGCCAAGCAAGGACTAGCGGGGGAGCTGGCAATGAGCAGTTCTTC. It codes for CASSQARTSGGAGNEQFF.

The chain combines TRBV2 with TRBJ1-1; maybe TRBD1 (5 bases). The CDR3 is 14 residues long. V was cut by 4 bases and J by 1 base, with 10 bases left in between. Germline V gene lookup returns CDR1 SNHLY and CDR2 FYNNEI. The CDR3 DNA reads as TGTGCCAGCAGTGGAGGGGAGGGGAACACTGAAGCTTTCTTT. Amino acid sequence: CASSGGEGNTEAFF.

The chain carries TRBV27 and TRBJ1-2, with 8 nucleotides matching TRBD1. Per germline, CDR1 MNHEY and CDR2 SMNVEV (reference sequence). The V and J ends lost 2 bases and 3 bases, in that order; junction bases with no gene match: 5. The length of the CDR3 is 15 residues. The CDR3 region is CASSLLGQGHYGYTF. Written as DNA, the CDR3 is TGTGCCAGCAGTTTACTCGGACAGGGTCACTATGGCTACACCTTC.

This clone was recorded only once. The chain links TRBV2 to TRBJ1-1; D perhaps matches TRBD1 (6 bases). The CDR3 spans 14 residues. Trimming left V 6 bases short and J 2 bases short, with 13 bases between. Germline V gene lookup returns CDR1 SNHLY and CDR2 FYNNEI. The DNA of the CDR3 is TGTGCCAGCAGAAAAACGGGGGGCAACACTGAAGCTTTCTTT. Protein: CASRKTGGNTEAFF.

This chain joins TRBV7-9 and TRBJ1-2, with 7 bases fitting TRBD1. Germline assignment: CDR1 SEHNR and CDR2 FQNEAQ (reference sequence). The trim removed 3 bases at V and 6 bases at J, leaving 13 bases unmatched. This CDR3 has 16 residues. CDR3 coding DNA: TGTGCCAGCAGCTTCGATTTGACAGGGCTTCACCATGGCTACACCTTC. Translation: CASSFDLTGLHHGYTF.

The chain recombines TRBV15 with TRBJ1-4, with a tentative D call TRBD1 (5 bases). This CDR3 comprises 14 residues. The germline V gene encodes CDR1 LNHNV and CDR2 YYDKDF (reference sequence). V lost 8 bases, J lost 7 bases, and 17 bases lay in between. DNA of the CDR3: TGTGCCACCGGCCGGGGGAGTTTCAGTGAAAAACTGTTTTTT. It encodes CATGRGSFSEKLFF.

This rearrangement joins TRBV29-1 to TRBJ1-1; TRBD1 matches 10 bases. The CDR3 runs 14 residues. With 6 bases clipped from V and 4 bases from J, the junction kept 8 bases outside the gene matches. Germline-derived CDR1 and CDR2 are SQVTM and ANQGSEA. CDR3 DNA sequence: TGCAGCGTAGTCCGGGACAGGGGAATCACTGAAGCTTTCTTT. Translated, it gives CSVVRDRGITEAFF.